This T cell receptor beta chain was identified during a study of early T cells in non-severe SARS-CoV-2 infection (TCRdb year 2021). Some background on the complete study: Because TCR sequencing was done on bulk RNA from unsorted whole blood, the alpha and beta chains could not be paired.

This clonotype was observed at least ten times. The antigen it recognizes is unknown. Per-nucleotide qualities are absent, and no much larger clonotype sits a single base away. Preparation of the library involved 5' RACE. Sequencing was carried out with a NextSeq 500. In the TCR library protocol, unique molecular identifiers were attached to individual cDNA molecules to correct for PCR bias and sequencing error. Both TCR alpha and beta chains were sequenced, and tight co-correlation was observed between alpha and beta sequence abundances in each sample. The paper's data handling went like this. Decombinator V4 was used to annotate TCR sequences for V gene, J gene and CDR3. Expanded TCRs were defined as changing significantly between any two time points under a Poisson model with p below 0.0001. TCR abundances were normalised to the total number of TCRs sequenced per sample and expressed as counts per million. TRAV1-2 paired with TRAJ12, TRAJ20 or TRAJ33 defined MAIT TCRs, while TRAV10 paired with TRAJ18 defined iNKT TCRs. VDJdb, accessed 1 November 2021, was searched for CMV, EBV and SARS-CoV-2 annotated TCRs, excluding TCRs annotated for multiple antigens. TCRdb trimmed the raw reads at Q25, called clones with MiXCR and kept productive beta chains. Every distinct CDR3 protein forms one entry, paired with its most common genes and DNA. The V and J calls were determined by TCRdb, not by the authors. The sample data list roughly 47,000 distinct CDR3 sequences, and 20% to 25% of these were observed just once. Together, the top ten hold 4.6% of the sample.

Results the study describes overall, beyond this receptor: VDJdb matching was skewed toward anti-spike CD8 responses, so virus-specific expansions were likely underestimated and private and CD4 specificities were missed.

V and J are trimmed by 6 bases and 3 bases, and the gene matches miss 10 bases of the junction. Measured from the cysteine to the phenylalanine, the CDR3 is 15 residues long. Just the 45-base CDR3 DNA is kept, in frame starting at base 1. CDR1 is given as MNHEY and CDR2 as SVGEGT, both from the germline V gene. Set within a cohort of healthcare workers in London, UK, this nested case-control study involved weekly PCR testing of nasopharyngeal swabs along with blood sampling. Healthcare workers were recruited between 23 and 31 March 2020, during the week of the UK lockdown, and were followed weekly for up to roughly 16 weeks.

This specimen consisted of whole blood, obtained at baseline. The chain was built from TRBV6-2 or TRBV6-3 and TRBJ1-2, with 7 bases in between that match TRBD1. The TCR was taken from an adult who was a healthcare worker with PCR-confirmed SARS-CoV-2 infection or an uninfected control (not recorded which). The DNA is TGTGCCAGCAGATGGGCGGACAGGAGTTACTATGGCTACACCTTC. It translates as CASRWADRSYYGYTF.